This record concerns one T cell receptor (beta chain) sequence. The antigen is unknown. Hyperthyroidism was newly diagnosed in patients aged 18 to 65 (duration under 2 months). Clinical symptoms, serum thyroxine, TRAb, thyroid ultrasound and orbital computed tomography informed diagnoses. The CDR3 runs to 15 residues. Germline V CDR1 and CDR2: LGHNA, YNFKEQ. Trimming stripped 3 bases from V and 0 bases from J, with 11 bases between. This record belongs to a study of T cells in Graves' hyperthyroidism and ophthalmopathy. Using RNA transcripts as the source, TCR beta CDR3 regions were amplified. The TCR CDR3 was amplified in a first-round RT-PCR using the HTBI primer set. TCRdb passed the multiplex PCR reads through MiXCR, listing each CDR3 protein once. The data show around 620,000 distinct CDR3 sequences, 15% to 20% seen once. Broader study findings: Stable hyperthyroidism was separated from ophthalmopathy by a model based on 13 V-J features.

Material: blood. This clonotype originated in a woman aged 30 to 39 with Graves' hyperthyroidism. The chain recombines TRBV4-2 with TRBJ1-2; the D gene is possibly TRBD1 (6 bases). CDR3 DNA: TGTGCCAGCAGCCAGACTCAGGGGACTAACTATGGCTACACCTTC. This codes for CASSQTQGTNYGYTF.